Listed below are T cell receptor beta chains from one sample, sequenced in a study of T cell repertoires in cytomegalovirus infection. One entry per CDR3 protein results from TCRdb running MiXCR on the reads. The sample holds under 200,000 distinct CDR3 sequences, roughly 21% seen once. Their recognized antigens are unknown. This material consisted of CD8+ T cells from cultured PBMCs, taken from culture after CMV antigen stimulation. The receptors stem from a human donor in good health (CMV status not recorded). Some clones in this sample may be carry-over from other donors' samples. The CDR3 runs from the conserved cysteine through the conserved F or W. A D gene is named only where the DNA matches it firmly. Rows give clone size only sometimes, using once, few, many, or a class for an expanded clone.

>.|TRBV6-1|TRBJ2-7|.
CASSEAEGSSSYEQYF
TGTGCCAGCAGTGAAGCCGAAGGTTCCAGCTCCTACGAGCAGTACTTC
>.|TRBV4-3|TRBJ2-7|.
CASSQVAGKLYEQYF
TGCGCCAGCAGCCAAGTAGCCGGCAAACTCTACGAGCAGTACTTC
>few|TRBV12-3/TRBV12-4|TRBJ2-1|TRBD2
CASSSADSSGGHNEQFF
TGTGCCAGCAGTTCCGCCGACTCTAGCGGGGGGCACAATGAGCAGTTCTTC
>.|TRBV7-2|TRBJ2-5|TRBD1
CASSSGTGGRETQYF
TGTGCCAGCAGCTCCGGGACAGGGGGGAGGGAGACCCAGTACTTC
>.|TRBV7-6|TRBJ2-1|TRBD2
CASSLVPSGATYNEQFF
TGTGCCAGCAGCTTAGTCCCTAGCGGGGCGACCTACAATGAGCAGTTCTTC
>.|TRBV20-1|TRBJ1-4|TRBD1
CSARVWQGVTNEKLFF
TGCAGTGCTAGAGTCTGGCAGGGGGTCACTAATGAAAAACTGTTTTTT
>few|TRBV6-1|TRBJ1-1|.
CASSEALRRGNTEAFF
TGTGCCAGCAGTGAAGCGCTTCGGAGGGGGAACACTGAAGCTTTCTTT
>.|TRBV7-2|TRBJ2-3|TRBD2
CASSSGTSGDYRDTQYF
TGTGCCAGCAGCTCGGGGACTAGCGGAGATTATCGAGATACGCAGTATTTT
>.|TRBV13|TRBJ1-1|TRBD1
CASSPKGDRGPGTEAFF
TGTGCCAGCAGCCCTAAGGGGGACAGGGGGCCGGGCACTGAAGCTTTCTTT
>.|TRBV2|TRBJ1-5|.
CASSVDPGWGSQPQHF
TGTGCCAGCAGTGTAGACCCGGGCTGGGGGTCTCAGCCCCAGCATTTT
>few|TRBV28|TRBJ2-7|TRBD1
CASSPTGVDYEQYF
TGTGCCAGCAGCCCTACAGGGGTGGACTACGAGCAGTACTTC
>.|TRBV11-1|TRBJ2-2|.
CASSLGQFTGELFF
TGTGCCAGCAGCTTAGGGCAGTTCACCGGGGAGCTGTTTTTT
>few|TRBV7-2|TRBJ2-7|.
CASSFPSSDTLYEQYF
TGTGCCAGCAGCTTCCCTTCTTCGGACACCCTCTACGAGCAGTACTTC
>.|TRBV4-1|TRBJ1-5|.
CASSPHTGNQPQHF
TGCGCCAGCAGCCCTCATACGGGCAATCAGCCCCAGCATTTT
>few|TRBV12-3/TRBV12-4|TRBJ1-2|TRBD1
CASSLGQGTSYGYTF
TGTGCCAGCAGTTTAGGACAGGGCACCTCGTATGGCTACACCTTC
>.|TRBV5-5|TRBJ1-6|.
CASSSKELWNSPLHF
TGTGCCAGCAGCTCTAAGGAATTGTGGAATTCACCCCTCCACTTT
>few|TRBV28|TRBJ1-2|.
CASSFSQGGGYTF
TGTGCCAGCAGTTTTTCACAGGGTGGCGGCTACACCTTC
>.|TRBV7-8|TRBJ1-5|.
CASTATGTLNQPQHF
TGTGCCAGCACCGCTACCGGGACACTCAATCAGCCCCAGCATTTT
>.|TRBV4-1|TRBJ1-2|.
CASSLALGQIKGDGYTF
TGCGCCAGCAGCCTAGCACTCGGGCAGATCAAAGGGGATGGCTACACCTTC
>.|TRBV19|TRBJ1-1|.
CASSMLWYTEAFF
TGTGCCAGTAGTATGCTGTGGTACACTGAAGCTTTCTTT
>few|TRBV12-3/TRBV12-4|TRBJ2-3|.
CASQILREIDTQYF
TGTGCCAGTCAAATTCTCAGGGAAATAGATACGCAGTATTTT
>.|TRBV7-6|TRBJ2-2|.
CASSLKVGERANTGELFF
TGTGCCAGCAGCTTAAAAGTCGGTGAGAGGGCTAACACCGGGGAGCTGTTTTTT
>.|TRBV6-2/TRBV6-3|TRBJ1-4|.
CASSYSNGGADKLFF
TGTGCCAGCAGTTACTCGAACGGGGGCGCGGACAAACTGTTTTTT
>.|TRBV7-1|TRBJ1-4|.
CASSSGAPGGLFF
TGTGCCAGCAGCTCAGGGGCCCCTGGAGGACTGTTTTTT
>.|TRBV14|TRBJ2-1|.
CASSLIPAVEQFF
TGTGCCAGCAGCCTAATTCCGGCAGTTGAGCAGTTCTTC
>few|TRBV27|TRBJ2-7|TRBD1
CASSLSGGLYEQYF
TGTGCCAGCAGTTTATCAGGGGGCCTCTACGAGCAGTACTTC
>.|TRBV19|TRBJ1-2|TRBD1
CASSPDRGYGYTF
TGTGCCAGTAGTCCCGACAGGGGATATGGCTACACCTTC
>few|TRBV28|TRBJ2-7|TRBD1
CASSSGAPGQGSYEQYF
TGTGCCAGCAGTTCTGGGGCACCGGGACAGGGCTCCTACGAGCAGTACTTC
>.|TRBV30|TRBJ2-5|TRBD2
CAWSEGTSGGEQETQYF
TGTGCCTGGAGTGAGGGGACTAGCGGGGGGGAACAAGAGACCCAGTACTTC
>.|TRBV7-2|TRBJ2-7|.
CASSFPGLSYEQYF
TGTGCCAGCAGCTTCCCCGGCCTCTCCTACGAGCAGTACTTC
>.|TRBV20-1|TRBJ2-7|.
CSARDWRGSSYEQYF
TGCAGTGCTAGAGATTGGCGAGGGAGCTCCTACGAGCAGTACTTC
>.|TRBV7-8|TRBJ2-1|.
CARSIWGNEQFF
TGTGCCAGGAGCATATGGGGGAATGAGCAGTTCTTC